These T cell receptor beta chains were read from a single sample in a study of blood T cell repertoires in COVID-19. TCRdb's copy holds only in-frame clones and misses some; the assay was immunoSEQ multiplex PCR. The repertoire holds fewer than 700,000 clones, with approximately 91% as singletons. The sample taken for sequencing was peripheral blood. The source is a woman aged 45 to 65 with COVID-19, enrolled during active disease. Both conserved end residues are part of each CDR3. D genes are given only for firm matches. Some rows mark clone size as missing; the rest say once, few, many or name a class of expanded clone.

v_call,j_call,clone_size,d_call,cdr3_aa,cdr3_nt
TRBV5-4,TRBJ1-4,once,TRBD1,CASSRGDRGFNEKLFF,TGTGCCAGCAGCCGGGGGGACAGGGGATTTAATGAAAAACTGTTTTTT
TRBV6-1,TRBJ1-3,NA,TRBD1,CASSGPFDRASGNTIYF,TGTGCCAGCAGTGGGCCCTTTGACAGGGCCTCTGGAAACACCATATATTTT
TRBV12-5,TRBJ1-6,few,NA,CASGSGGNSPLHF,TGTGCTAGTGGTTCCGGGGGGAATTCACCCCTCCACTTT
TRBV5-1,TRBJ1-5,few,NA,CASSLDGGNQPQHF,TGCGCCAGCAGCTTGGACGGGGGCAATCAGCCCCAGCATTTT
TRBV10-2,TRBJ1-6,NA,NA,CASSIRPESSPLHF,TGCGCCAGCAGTATCCGCCCCGAGAGCTCACCCCTCCACTTT
TRBV19,TRBJ1-2,NA,NA,CASSIDLYRGFRTF,TGTGCCAGTAGTATAGATCTATATAGGGGTTTTCGGACCTTC
TRBV12-3/TRBV12-4,TRBJ2-1,few,TRBD1,CASGTGTYNEQFF,TGTGCCAGCGGGACAGGGACCTACAATGAGCAGTTCTTC
TRBV11-2,TRBJ2-7,NA,TRBD1,CASSLGRGTGAYEQYF,TGTGCCAGCAGCTTAGGACGGGGGACAGGAGCCTACGAGCAGTACTTC
TRBV2,TRBJ2-3,few,TRBD2,CASSETSGGSSTDTQYF,TGTGCCAGCAGTGAAACTAGCGGGGGGTCTAGCACAGATACGCAGTATTTT
TRBV5-1,TRBJ2-2,NA,NA,CASSFYTNTGELFF,TGCGCCAGCAGCTTTTACACGAACACCGGGGAGCTGTTTTTT